This T cell receptor (beta chain) is drawn from a study of blood T cells in healthy people across ages. With respect to this clonotype: Its specificity is unknown. The germline gene is not matched at one end of the junction; a read error may be the cause.

Study outcomes and limitations: Older age coincided with a roughly linear decline in TCR beta diversity per million T cells.

CDR3 size: 15 residues. The germline gives CDR1 SEHNR, CDR2 FQNEAQ (reference sequence). The second PCR ran about 6 to 11 cycles with a sample-barcoded 5' primer and J-beta primers. TCRdb reanalysed the 5' RACE reads using MiXCR and keeps one entry per CDR3 protein. The sample includes about 1.6 million distinct CDR3 sequences, roughly 30% of them seen just once. The sequenced sample consisted of blood. This TCR came from a woman aged 30 to 39 in good health. V gene TRBV7-9 combines with J gene TRBJ2-1, with no clear D. The CDR3 DNA follows: TGTGCCAACAGCGCAGTCCAGGCGGTGTACAATGAGCAGTTCTTC. Its translation: CANSAVQAVYNEQFF.